This T cell receptor beta chain was found in a study of regulatory T cells in long-lasting Graves disease. Germline V gene lookup returns CDR1 MNHEY and CDR2 SVGEGT. V was clipped by 2 bases and J by 5 bases; unmatched bases: 7. This CDR3 has 16 amino acids. This clonotype was observed many times. What it binds is not known. As to time point: newly diagnosed GD, antithyroid drugs for less than 3 months. PBMCs provided the RNA from which the TCR library was made. Points from the study as a whole: Among the persistent patients, about 3,000 public clonotypes were shared, more than the 950 to 1,000 shared among new patients.

Assembly of TCR beta libraries relied on iRepertoire HTBI primers together with Arm-PCR of CDR3 regions. Each CDR3 protein is one row after TCRdb ran MiXCR on the multiplex PCR reads. The table has about 350,000 distinct CDR3 sequences, about a sixth seen once. These same records also appear under a second study, on T cells in Graves' hyperthyroidism and ophthalmopathy. That study adds: The HTBI primer set served for first-round RT-PCR of the TCR CDR3. For ophthalmopathy, model prediction preceded onset by a median about 6 months.

Material: peripheral blood mononuclear cells (PBMCs), obtained at new diagnosis, from a patient treated with antithyroid drugs. This clonotype was sampled from a woman between 18 and 29 years old with Graves disease. The chain links TRBV6-2 or TRBV6-3 to TRBJ2-5, with 11 bases fitting TRBD2. For the CDR3, the DNA is TGTGCCAGCAGTTACCCTAGCGGGGGGTCCCAGGAGACCCAGTACTTC. It yields the protein CASSYPSGGSQETQYF.